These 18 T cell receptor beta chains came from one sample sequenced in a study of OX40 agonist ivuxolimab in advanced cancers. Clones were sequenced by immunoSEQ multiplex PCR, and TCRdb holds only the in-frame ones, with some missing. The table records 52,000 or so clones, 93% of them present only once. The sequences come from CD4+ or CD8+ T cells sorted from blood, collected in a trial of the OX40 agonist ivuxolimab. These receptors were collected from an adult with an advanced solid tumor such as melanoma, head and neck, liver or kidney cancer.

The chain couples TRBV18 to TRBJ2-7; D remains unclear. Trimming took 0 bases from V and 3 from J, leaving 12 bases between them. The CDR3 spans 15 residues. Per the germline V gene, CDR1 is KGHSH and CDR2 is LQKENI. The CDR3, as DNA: TGTGCCAGCTCACCACCATCAGCGAACTTCTACGAGCAGTACTTC. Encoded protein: CASSPPSANFYEQYF.

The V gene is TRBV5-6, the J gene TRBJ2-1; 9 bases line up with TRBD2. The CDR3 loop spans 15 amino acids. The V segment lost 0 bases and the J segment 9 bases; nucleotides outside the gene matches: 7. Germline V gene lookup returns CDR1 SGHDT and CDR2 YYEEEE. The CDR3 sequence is CASSLVSGREIEQFF. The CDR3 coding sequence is TGTGCCAGCAGCTTGGTTAGCGGGAGAGAAATTGAGCAGTTCTTC.

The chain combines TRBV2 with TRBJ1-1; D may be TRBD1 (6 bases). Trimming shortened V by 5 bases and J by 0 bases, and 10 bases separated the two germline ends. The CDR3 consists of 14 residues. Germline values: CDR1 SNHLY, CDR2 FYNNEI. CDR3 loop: CASSWTVMNTEAFF. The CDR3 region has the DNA TGTGCCAGCAGTTGGACAGTAATGAACACTGAAGCTTTCTTT.

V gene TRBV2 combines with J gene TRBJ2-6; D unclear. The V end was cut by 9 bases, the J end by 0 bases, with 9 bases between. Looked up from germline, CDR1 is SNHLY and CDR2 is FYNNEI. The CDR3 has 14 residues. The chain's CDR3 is CARVSSSGANVLTF. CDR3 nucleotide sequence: TGTGCCAGGGTATCGAGCTCTGGGGCCAACGTCCTGACTTTC.

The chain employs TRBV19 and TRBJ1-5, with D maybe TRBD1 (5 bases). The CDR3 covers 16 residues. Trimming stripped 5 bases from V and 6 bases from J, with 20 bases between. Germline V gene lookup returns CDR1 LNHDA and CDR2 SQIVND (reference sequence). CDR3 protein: CASSLPGGGGSQPQHF. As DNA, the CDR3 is TGTGCCAGTAGTCTGCCGGGGGGAGGCGGGAGTCAGCCCCAGCATTTT.

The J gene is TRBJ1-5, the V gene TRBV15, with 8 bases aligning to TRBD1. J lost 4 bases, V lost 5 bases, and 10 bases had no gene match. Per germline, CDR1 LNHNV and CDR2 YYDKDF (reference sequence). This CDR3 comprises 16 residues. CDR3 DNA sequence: TGTGCCACCAGCCGAACACGGACAGGGTTTAATCAGCCCCAGCATTTT. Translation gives CATSRTRTGFNQPQHF.

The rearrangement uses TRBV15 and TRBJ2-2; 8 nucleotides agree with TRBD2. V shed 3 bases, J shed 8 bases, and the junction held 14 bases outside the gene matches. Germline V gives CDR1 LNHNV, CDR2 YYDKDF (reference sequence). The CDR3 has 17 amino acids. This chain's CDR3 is CATSSLPSGSGSGELFF. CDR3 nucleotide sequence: TGTGCCACCAGCAGCCTTCCGAGCGGGAGCGGATCAGGGGAGCTGTTTTTT.

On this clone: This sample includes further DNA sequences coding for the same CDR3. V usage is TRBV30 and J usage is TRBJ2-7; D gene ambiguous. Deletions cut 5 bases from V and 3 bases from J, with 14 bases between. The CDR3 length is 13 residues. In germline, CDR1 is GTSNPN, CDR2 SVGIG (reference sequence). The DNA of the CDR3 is TGTGCCTGGGCCATCACTGGAATCTACGAGCAGTACTTC. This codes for CAWAITGIYEQYF.

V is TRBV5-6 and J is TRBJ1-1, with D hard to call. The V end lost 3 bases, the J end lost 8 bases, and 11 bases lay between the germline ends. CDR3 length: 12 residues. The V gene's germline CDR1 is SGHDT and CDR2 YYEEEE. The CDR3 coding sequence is TGTGCCAGCAGCTCAAAATTTGGCGAAGCTTTCTTT. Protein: CASSSKFGEAFF.

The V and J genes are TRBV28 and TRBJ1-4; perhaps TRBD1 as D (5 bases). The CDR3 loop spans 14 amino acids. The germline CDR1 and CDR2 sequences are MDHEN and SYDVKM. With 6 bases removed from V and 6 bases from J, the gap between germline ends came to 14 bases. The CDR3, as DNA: TGTGCCAGCAGGACCCAGGGATTGGATGAAAAACTGTTTTTT. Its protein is CASRTQGLDEKLFF.

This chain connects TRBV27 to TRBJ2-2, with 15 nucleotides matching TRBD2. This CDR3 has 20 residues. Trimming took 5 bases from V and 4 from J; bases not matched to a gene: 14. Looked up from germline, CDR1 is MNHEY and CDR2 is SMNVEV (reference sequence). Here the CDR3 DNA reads TGTGCCAGCAGTCAAATCGGACTAGCGGGAGGGCCTGGGAGCACCGGGGAGCTGTTTTTT. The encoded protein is CASSQIGLAGGPGSTGELFF.

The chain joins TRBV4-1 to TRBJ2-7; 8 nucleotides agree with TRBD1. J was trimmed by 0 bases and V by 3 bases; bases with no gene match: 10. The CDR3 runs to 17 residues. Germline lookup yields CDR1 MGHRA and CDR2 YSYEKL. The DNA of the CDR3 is TGCGCCAGCAGCCAGACAGACAGGGGTGAAGACTCCTACGAGCAGTACTTC. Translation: CASSQTDRGEDSYEQYF.

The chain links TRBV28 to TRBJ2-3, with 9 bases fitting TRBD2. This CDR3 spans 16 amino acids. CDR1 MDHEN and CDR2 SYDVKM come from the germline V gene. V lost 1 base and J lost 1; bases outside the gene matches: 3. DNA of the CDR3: TGTGCCAGCAGTTTATTCGGCGGGAGGGGCACAGATACGCAGTATTTT. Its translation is CASSLFGGRGTDTQYF.

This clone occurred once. DNA of the CDR3: TGTGCCAGCAGCGCCAAGGGGGCGGGCACTGAAGCTTTCTTT. It encodes CASSAKGAGTEAFF. The chain is built from TRBV9 and TRBJ1-1, with 7 bases fitting TRBD1. The junction had 6 bases not matched to a gene; V was cut back by 3 bases and J by 4 bases. Germline-derived CDR1 and CDR2 are SGDLS and YYNGEE. The length of the CDR3 is 14 residues.

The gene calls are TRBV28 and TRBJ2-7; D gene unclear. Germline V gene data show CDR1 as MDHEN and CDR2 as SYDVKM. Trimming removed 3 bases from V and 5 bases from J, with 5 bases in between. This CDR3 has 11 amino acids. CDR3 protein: CASSFDHEQYF. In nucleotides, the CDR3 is TGTGCCAGCAGTTTTGATCACGAGCAGTACTTC.

CDR3 coding DNA: TGTGCCAGCAGTTTATGGGGACAGGGCCCGGATACGCAGTATTTT. Its protein is CASSLWGQGPDTQYF. This sequence joins TRBV27 and TRBJ2-3; 9 bases map to TRBD1. Germline CDR1 MNHEY, CDR2 SMNVEV (reference sequence). The CDR3 spans 15 residues. Trimming removed 1 base from V and 6 bases from J; junction bases left unmatched: 5.

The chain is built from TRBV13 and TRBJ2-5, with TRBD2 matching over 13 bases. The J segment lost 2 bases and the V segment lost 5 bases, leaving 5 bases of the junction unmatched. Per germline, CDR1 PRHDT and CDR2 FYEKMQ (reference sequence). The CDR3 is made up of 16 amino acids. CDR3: CASSGGLAGVQETQYF. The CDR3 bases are TGTGCCAGCAGCGGAGGACTAGCGGGAGTACAAGAGACCCAGTACTTC.

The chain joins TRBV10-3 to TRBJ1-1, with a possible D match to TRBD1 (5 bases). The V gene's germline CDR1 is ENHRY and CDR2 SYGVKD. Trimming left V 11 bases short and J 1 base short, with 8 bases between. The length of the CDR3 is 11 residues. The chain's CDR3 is CAAGANTEAFF. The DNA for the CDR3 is TGTGCCGCCGGGGCGAACACTGAAGCTTTCTTT.